These T cell receptor beta chains were read from a single sample in a study of relationships among human T cell subsets. From the multiplex PCR reads, TCRdb called clonotypes with MiXCR, one entry per CDR3 protein. Of about 9,000 distinct CDR3 sequences in the sample, approximately 50% were seen once. The sequencing sample was made of memory T cells sorted from blood. The receptors were gathered from a man aged 40-49 years in good health. CDR3s include the opening cysteine and the closing phenylalanine or tryptophan. A D gene is named only where the DNA matches it firmly. The size entry is marked missing in some rows and otherwise reads once, few, many or a size class.

d_call | j_call | v_call | clone_size | cdr3_aa | cdr3_nt
. | TRBJ1-1 | TRBV20-1 | . | CSASRGNTEAFF | TGCAGTGCTAGCAGAGGGAACACTGAAGCTTTCTTT
TRBD2 | TRBJ2-3 | TRBV10-2 | few | CASRRTSGGYTDTQYF | TGCGCCAGCAGGAGGACTAGCGGGGGTTACACAGATACGCAGTATTTT
TRBD2 | TRBJ2-3 | TRBV11-2 | . | CAGSLVGTSGVYTQYF | TGTGCCGGCAGCTTAGTCGGTACTAGCGGAGTGTATACGCAGTATTTT
. | TRBJ1-2 | TRBV30 | . | CAQSGSLGGYTF | TGTGCCCAATCAGGGTCGCTCGGCGGCTACACCTTC
TRBD1 | TRBJ2-1 | TRBV5-4 | . | CASSGQVHNEQFF | TGCGCCAGCAGCGGACAGGTCCACAATGAGCAGTTCTTC
. | TRBJ2-3 | TRBV2 | . | CASSEAGGLSTDTQYF | TGTGCCAGCAGTGAAGCTGGCGGGCTTAGCACAGATACGCAGTATTTT
. | TRBJ2-5 | TRBV11-2 | . | CASSSKHQSETQYF | TGTGCCAGCAGCTCTAAACACCAGTCGGAGACCCAGTACTTC
TRBD2 | TRBJ2-5 | TRBV28 | . | CASVPWDSGGQETQYF | TGTGCCAGCGTGCCGTGGGACAGCGGGGGGCAAGAGACCCAGTACTTC
TRBD1 | TRBJ1-3 | TRBV29-1 | few | CSVGQGANGNTIYF | TGCAGCGTTGGACAGGGGGCTAATGGAAACACCATATATTTT
. | TRBJ1-5 | TRBV28 | . | CASSFSGDHRPQHF | TGTGCCAGCAGTTTTTCTGGCGACCATCGGCCCCAGCATTTT
. | TRBJ1-1 | TRBV5-4 | . | CASSLIPDRIEAEAFF | TGTGCCAGCAGCCTCATCCCAGACAGAATAGAAGCTGAAGCTTTCTTT
. | TRBJ2-5 | TRBV28 | . | CASSPADRQETQYF | TGTGCCAGCAGTCCGGCCGACAGGCAAGAGACCCAGTACTTC
TRBD2 | TRBJ2-3 | TRBV28 | . | CASIPGLAGSKVDTRYF | TGTGCCAGCATTCCGGGACTAGCGGGTTCAAAGGTGGATACGCGGTATTTT
. | TRBJ2-1 | TRBV29-1 | . | CSVEPQASYNGQFF | TGCAGCGTTGAACCCCAGGCCTCCTACAATGGGCAGTTCTTC
. | TRBJ2-3 | TRBV12-3/TRBV12-4 | . | CASSPGTGRVDTQYF | TGTGCCAGCAGCCCCGGCACGGGGCGAGTAGATACGCAGTATTTT
. | TRBJ1-1 | TRBV11-2 | . | CASSLNTGLSEAFF | TGTGCCAGCAGCTTAAATACGGGTTTGTCTGAAGCTTTCTTT
. | TRBJ2-3 | TRBV4-1 | medium-sized | CASSQDGQPDTQYF | TGCGCCAGCAGCCAAGACGGTCAGCCTGATACGCAGTATTTT
TRBD2 | TRBJ2-3 | TRBV28 | . | CATQTSGTADTQYF | TGTGCCACCCAGACTAGCGGGACCGCAGATACGCAGTATTTT
. | TRBJ2-1 | TRBV25-1 | . | CASSSSGDEQFF | TGTGCCAGCAGTTCCTCCGGAGATGAGCAGTTCTTC
. | TRBJ2-1 | TRBV20-1 | . | CSARDSGGKYFTEQFF | TGCAGTGCTAGAGATAGTGGGGGAAAATATTTCACTGAGCAGTTCTTC
TRBD1 | TRBJ1-5 | TRBV2 | . | CASSEHGQGSNQPQHF | TGTGCCAGCAGTGAACACGGACAGGGTAGCAATCAGCCCCAGCATTTT
. | TRBJ1-1 | TRBV12-3/TRBV12-4 | few | CASSSSQNTEAFF | TGTGCCAGCAGTTCGTCCCAGAACACTGAAGCTTTCTTT
. | TRBJ2-7 | TRBV27 | . | CASSLKLAGYEQYF | TGTGCCAGCAGTTTAAAACTAGCCGGGTACGAGCAGTACTTC
. | TRBJ1-4 | TRBV28 | . | CASSPNPGTSNEKLFF | TGTGCCAGCAGTCCAAATCCAGGAACCTCTAATGAAAAACTGTTTTTT
. | TRBJ2-1 | TRBV7-3 | . | CASSLEPANEQFF | TGTGCCAGCAGCTTAGAACCAGCGAATGAGCAGTTCTTC
. | TRBJ2-1 | TRBV28 | . | CASSSPFTSTHNEQFF | TGTGCCAGCAGTTCCCCCTTCACTAGTACTCACAATGAGCAGTTCTTC
TRBD1 | TRBJ2-7 | TRBV27 | . | CASSRTGQTYEQYF | TGTGCCAGCAGTCGGACAGGCCAAACCTACGAGCAGTACTTC
TRBD2 | TRBJ2-3 | TRBV28 | few | CASSPPGRATDTQYF | TGTGCCAGCAGTCCCCCTGGGAGGGCCACAGATACGCAGTATTTT
. | TRBJ1-1 | TRBV12-3/TRBV12-4 | . | CASSLTDSTVDTEAFF | TGTGCCAGCAGTTTAACCGACAGCACAGTGGACACTGAAGCTTTCTTT
. | TRBJ1-1 | TRBV10-3 | . | CAISDPTGRLQAFF | TGTGCCATCAGTGACCCGACAGGAAGGCTTCAGGCTTTCTTT
. | TRBJ2-7 | TRBV11-2 | . | CASSLNWGNEQYF | TGTGCCAGCAGCTTGAACTGGGGGAACGAGCAGTACTTC
. | TRBJ1-1 | TRBV29-1 | . | CSVARGNTEAFF | TGCAGCGTTGCCAGGGGGAACACTGAAGCTTTCTTT
. | TRBJ2-7 | TRBV4-1 | . | CASSQATGILSYEQYF | TGCGCCAGCAGCCAGGCAACAGGGATCCTATCCTACGAGCAGTACTTC
TRBD2 | TRBJ2-2 | TRBV6-6 | few | CASSTPGLAVGELFF | TGTGCCAGCAGTACGCCTGGACTAGCCGTCGGGGAGCTGTTTTTT
. | TRBJ2-3 | TRBV11-2 | . | CASSPDQQVTDTQYF | TGTGCCAGCAGCCCCGATCAACAGGTCACAGATACGCAGTATTTT
. | TRBJ2-3 | TRBV5-1 | . | CASNRAASADTQYF | TGCGCCAGCAACCGGGCAGCTAGCGCAGATACGCAGTATTTT
. | TRBJ2-6 | TRBV3-1 | . | CASSLRRQPRSGANVLTF | TGTGCCAGCAGCCTACGAAGGCAACCTCGGTCCGGGGCCAACGTCCTGACTTTC
. | TRBJ2-5 | TRBV6-6 | . | CASSYSGGGQETQYF | TGTGCCAGCAGTTACTCGGGAGGTGGGCAAGAGACCCAGTACTTC
. | TRBJ2-7 | TRBV28 | few | CASSLTSYEQYF | TGTGCCAGCAGTCTAACCAGCTACGAGCAGTACTTC
TRBD1 | TRBJ2-6 | TRBV11-2 | few | CASSHLRTGFYSGANVLTF | TGTGCCAGCAGCCATTTAAGGACAGGGTTTTACTCTGGGGCCAACGTCCTGACTTTC
TRBD2 | TRBJ2-1 | TRBV4-2 | . | CASSPTRSGGPYNEQFF | TGTGCCAGCAGCCCAACCCGTAGCGGGGGGCCATACAATGAGCAGTTCTTC
. | TRBJ1-5 | TRBV19 | . | CASSIDGDQPQHF | TGTGCCAGTAGTATAGACGGTGATCAGCCCCAGCATTTT
. | TRBJ1-1 | TRBV4-1 | . | CASSQDWGNTEAFF | TGCGCCAGCAGCCAAGATTGGGGGAACACTGAAGCTTTCTTT
TRBD2 | TRBJ2-3 | TRBV24-1 | . | CATSDSPVLAAGADTQYF | TGTGCCACCAGTGATTCCCCGGTCCTAGCAGCGGGGGCAGATACGCAGTATTTT
. | TRBJ2-3 | TRBV11-3 | . | CASSSTVADTQYF | TGTGCCAGCAGCTCGACAGTGGCAGATACGCAGTATTTT
TRBD2 | TRBJ2-5 | TRBV27 | . | CASSRGGETQYF | TGTGCCAGCAGCCGCGGGGGAGAGACCCAGTACTTC
. | TRBJ2-3 | TRBV29-1 | . | CSVLHTDTQYF | TGCAGCGTTCTCCACACAGATACGCAGTATTTT
. | TRBJ2-7 | TRBV5-1 | . | CASSLGPHGDYEQYF | TGCGCCAGCAGCTTAGGTCCACACGGAGACTACGAGCAGTACTTC
TRBD2 | TRBJ2-1 | TRBV10-3 | few | CAISGGLAPDNEQFF | TGTGCCATCAGTGGGGGACTAGCGCCAGACAATGAGCAGTTCTTC
. | TRBJ2-5 | TRBV28 | . | CASKEGGDSQETQYF | TGTGCCAGCAAAGAAGGCGGGGACTCCCAAGAGACCCAGTACTTC
. | TRBJ2-7 | TRBV7-9 | . | CASSPPRGAVYEQYF | TGTGCCAGCAGCCCACCCCGGGGCGCGGTGTACGAGCAGTACTTC
. | TRBJ2-7 | TRBV6-5 | once | CASSYRRGEQYF | TGTGCCAGCAGTTACCGGCGTGGCGAGCAGTACTTC
. | TRBJ2-5 | TRBV11-2 | . | CASRTRTRETQYF | TGTGCCAGCAGAACCAGGACGAGGGAGACCCAGTACTTC